The 24 T cell receptor beta chains in this list originate from one sample, sequenced in a study of identical twins. TCRdb redid the calling of the 5' RACE reads with MiXCR, one entry per CDR3 protein. This sample has approximately 600,000 distinct CDR3 sequences, with 9.6% found just once. Separately, the same data were catalogued under a study of yellow fever vaccine responses in identical twins.

Sequencing used PBMCs. These receptors were obtained from a woman aged 18-30 years in good health.

Regarding this clonotype: A read error may produce the germline difference seen at one junction end. The genes are TRBV30 and TRBJ2-7; TRBD1 matches 7 bases. Germline lookup yields CDR1 GTSNPN and CDR2 SVGIG (reference sequence). The CDR3 extends over 16 amino acids. CDR3 sequence (DNA): TGTGCCTGGAGCTTCTCCGGGACAGCTGCACCCTACGAGCTGTACTTC. Its translation is CAWSFSGTAAPYELYF.

This clonotype was recorded many times. The rearrangement links TRBV6-2 or TRBV6-3 to TRBJ2-1; tentatively, D is TRBD1 (5 bases). V gave up 7 bases and J gave up 10 bases, with 14 bases separating them. The length of the CDR3 is 12 residues. Germline assignment: CDR1 MNHEY and CDR2 SVGEGT. The CDR3 sequence is CASTPIAGEQFF. For the CDR3, the DNA is TGTGCCAGCACTCCTATTGCAGGGGAGCAGTTCTTC.

J is TRBJ2-3 and V is TRBV5-1, with unresolved D. Trimming stripped 5 bases from V and 1 base from J, with 11 bases between. This CDR3 has 14 amino acids. CDR1 is SGHRS, CDR2 YFSETQ, per germline. CDR3 protein: CASRSWVGTDTQYF. DNA for the CDR3: TGCGCCAGCAGGTCGTGGGTCGGCACAGATACGCAGTATTTT.

This clonotype was recorded a few times. The chain links TRBV7-2 to TRBJ1-1; unclear D gene. Germline-derived CDR1 and CDR2 are SGHTA and FQGNSA. The CDR3 has 17 amino acids. The V end lost 5 bases, the J end lost 3 bases, and 22 bases lay between the germline ends. The CDR3 coding sequence is TGTGCCAGCAGCCACAATAGAGATAAATTATTACACACTGAAGCTTTCTTT. Protein sequence: CASSHNRDKLLHTEAFF.

This clonotype was seen more than once but under ten times. V gene TRBV6-2 or TRBV6-3 combines with J gene TRBJ2-7; the D gene is possibly TRBD1 (6 bases). In germline, CDR1 is MNHEY, CDR2 SVGEGT. V was pared by 5 bases and J by 6 bases, with 29 bases between. The CDR3 has 18 amino acids. The CDR3 DNA follows: TGTGCCAGCAGTCAAGCCCTAGGGGGAGTCATTTCCTCTGGCGAGCAGTACTTC. As protein: CASSQALGGVISSGEQYF.

V usage is TRBV29-1 and J usage is TRBJ1-1; D is perhaps TRBD1 (5 bases). This CDR3 contains 13 residues. Germline CDR1 and CDR2: SQVTM and ANQGSEA. The V gene lost 4 bases and the J gene lost 0 bases, with 9 bases spanning the gap. For the CDR3, the DNA is TGCAGCGTTGGAAAGGGGATGAACACTGAAGCTTTCTTT. Amino acid sequence: CSVGKGMNTEAFF.

Many counts were recorded for this clonotype. V gene TRBV5-1 combines with J gene TRBJ1-1, with 10 positions matching TRBD1. The CDR3 loop spans 17 amino acids. Germline CDR1 and CDR2: SGHRS and YFSETQ. With V trimmed by 2 bases and J by 0 bases, 7 bases remained unmatched. As DNA, the CDR3 is TGCGCCAGCAGCTTTCAGCCGGGACAGGGGATGAACACTGAAGCTTTCTTT. Amino acids: CASSFQPGQGMNTEAFF.

This clonotype was counted a few times. The chain couples TRBV7-6 to TRBJ2-1; 8 bases are shared with TRBD1. The trim removed 3 bases at V and 8 bases at J, leaving 6 bases unmatched. Germline lookup yields CDR1 SGHVS and CDR2 FNYEAQ. The CDR3 contains 14 residues. CDR3 DNA sequence: TGTGCCAGCAGCTTCGGACAGGGAGCCTATGAGCAGTTCTTC. Translated: CASSFGQGAYEQFF.

Only a few counts were recorded for this clonotype. J is TRBJ2-7 and V is TRBV21-1; TRBD1 reflects the table's D call only, with no check against the DNA. TRBV21-1 is a pseudogene segment. CDR3 length: 17 amino acids. CDR3 sequence reads: CASSKAGGSKLLYEQYF. The DNA for the CDR3 is TGTGCCAGCAGCAAAGCGGGGGGGTCGAAACTTCTCTACGAGCAGTACTTC.

The rearrangement links TRBV6-6 to TRBJ1-3; possibly TRBD1 for D (5 bases). Trimming took off 6 bases at V and 3 bases at J, with 9 bases between the two ends. The CDR3 has 13 residues. In germline, CDR1 is MNHNY, CDR2 SVGAGI (reference sequence). CDR3 bases: TGTGCCAGCAGCCAACAGGTTGGAAACACCATATATTTT. This encodes CASSQQVGNTIYF.

This clonotype was observed a few times. V gene TRBV10-3 combines with J gene TRBJ2-1; D unclear. Germline CDR1 ENHRY, CDR2 SYGVKD. Trimming pared 4 bases from V and 4 bases from J, leaving 5 bases between. The CDR3 loop spans 12 amino acids. DNA of the CDR3: TGTGCCATCAGTGGCGGTTACAATGAGCAGTTCTTC. Translation: CAISGGYNEQFF.

This clonotype has ten or more counts. The chain combines TRBV7-9 with TRBJ1-5, with D maybe TRBD1 (6 bases). Trimming shortened V by 5 bases and J by 7 bases, and 12 bases separated the two germline ends. Per the germline V gene, CDR1 is SEHNR and CDR2 is FQNEAQ (reference sequence). CDR3 length: 13 amino acids. In DNA form, the CDR3 reads TGTGCCAGCAGCCTAGGGGGGGCCCAGCCCCAGCATTTT. Translated, it gives CASSLGGAQPQHF.

This clonotype was found many times. CDR3 region: CSVETSGSLEYF. The CDR3 DNA follows: TGCAGCGTTGAAACTAGCGGGAGTCTTGAGTATTTT. The chain carries TRBV29-1 and TRBJ2-3; 11 bases line up with TRBD2. V shed 2 bases, J shed 13 bases, and the junction held 5 bases outside the gene matches. Looked up from germline, CDR1 is SQVTM and CDR2 is ANQGSEA. This CDR3 has 12 amino acids.

This clonotype was detected only a few times. The chain carries TRBV20-1 and TRBJ2-5; possible D gene TRBD2, 6 bases. The germline V and J ends were trimmed by 0 bases and 5 bases, with 10 bases remaining between them. Germline V gene lookup returns CDR1 DFQATT and CDR2 SNEGSKA (reference sequence). This CDR3 comprises 13 residues. CDR3 coding DNA: TGCAGTGCTAGAGAGAGGCTAGCGGAGACCCAGTACTTC. Its protein product is CSARERLAETQYF.

This clonotype was detected many times. The chain links TRBV10-3 to TRBJ2-5; D unclear. V was cut by 3 bases and J by 2 bases, with 19 bases left in between. There are 17 residues in the CDR3. Germline V gene data show CDR1 as ENHRY and CDR2 as SYGVKD. The CDR3, as DNA: TGTGCCATCAGTGATACGGGTTCCTTCGCGAGGCAAGAGACCCAGTACTTC. It encodes CAISDTGSFARQETQYF.

This clonotype was counted ten times or more. The chain is built from TRBV6-2 or TRBV6-3 and TRBJ2-3; 13 bases fit TRBD2. Trimming cost V 4 bases and J 2 bases; bases outside gene matches: 3. This CDR3 region has 16 residues. Germline V gives CDR1 MNHEY, CDR2 SVGEGT. CDR3 protein: CASSSTSGRATDTQYF. Here the CDR3 DNA reads TGTGCCAGCAGTTCTACTAGCGGGAGGGCCACAGATACGCAGTATTTT.

This sequence joins TRBV24-1 and TRBJ2-7; a possible D gene is TRBD1 (5 bases). CDR1 and CDR2 from the germline V gene are KGHDR and SFDVKD. This CDR3 spans 14 amino acids. The V and J ends lost 2 bases and 7 bases respectively, with 14 bases between them. The CDR3 DNA sequence: TGTGCCACCAGTGATTCCGCAGGGATCGGGGAGCAGTACTTC. It is translated as CATSDSAGIGEQYF.

The chain combines TRBV3-1 with TRBJ2-3; D gene unclear. From germline, CDR1 is LGHDT and CDR2 YNNKEL (reference sequence). The V end lost 3 bases, the J end lost 5 bases, and 3 bases lay between the germline ends. The CDR3 is made up of 11 amino acids. Here the CDR3 DNA reads TGTGCCAGCAGCCATTTAGATACGCAGTATTTT. This codes for CASSHLDTQYF.

This sequence joins TRBV6-5 and TRBJ2-1, with a weak D call TRBD2 (5 bases). V was pared by 2 bases and J by 3 bases, with 17 bases between. Germline lookup yields CDR1 MNHEY and CDR2 SVGAGI. The CDR3 covers 17 residues. CDR3 coding DNA: TGTGCCAGCAGTTACATCTTTCGCGCGGACTTCTACAATGAGCAGTTCTTC. Protein product: CASSYIFRADFYNEQFF.

This rearrangement joins TRBV6-1 to TRBJ2-7; the match to TRBD2 covers 15 bases. Germline trimming cut 5 bases from V and 4 bases from J; bases unmatched to any gene: 6. The CDR3 loop spans 16 amino acids. Germline loops: CDR1 MNHNS, CDR2 SASEGT. The CDR3: CASSPTGTSGRYEQYF. In nucleotides, the CDR3 is TGTGCCAGCAGTCCCACCGGGACTAGCGGGAGGTACGAGCAGTACTTC.

V is TRBV4-2 and J is TRBJ2-3; 12 bases are shared with TRBD2. The length of the CDR3 is 17 residues. V was clipped by 3 bases and J by 1 base; unmatched bases: 5. Germline V CDR1 and CDR2: LGHNA, YNFKEQ. The CDR3: CASSHAGTSGRTDTQYF. The CDR3 bases are TGTGCCAGCAGCCATGCCGGGACTAGCGGGCGCACAGATACGCAGTATTTT.

This clonotype was counted a few times. Here the CDR3 reads CASSPAGTGFTYNEQFF. The DNA of the CDR3 is TGTGCCAGCAGCCCAGCCGGCACCGGGTTCACCTACAATGAGCAGTTCTTC. The genes are TRBV7-9 and TRBJ2-1; D gene uncertain. The CDR3 loop spans 17 amino acids. V lost 5 bases and J 2 bases, leaving 19 bases between the germline ends. Per the germline V gene, CDR1 is SEHNR and CDR2 is FQNEAQ (reference sequence).

This clonotype was seen a few times. This chain connects TRBV20-1 to TRBJ2-1; TRBD1 agrees at 7 bases. CDR1 and CDR2 from the germline V gene are DFQATT and SNEGSKA (reference sequence). CDR3 length equals 14 residues. V lost 4 bases, J lost 4 bases, and 7 bases stayed unmatched. CDR3 in amino acids: CSANVGQPYNEQFF. The CDR3 coding sequence is TGCAGTGCTAACGTGGGACAGCCTTACAATGAGCAGTTCTTC.

The chain has TRBV5-1 and TRBJ2-7; TRBD1 agrees at 8 bases. Germline-derived CDR1 and CDR2 are SGHRS and YFSETQ. The trim removed 0 bases at V and 2 bases at J, leaving 10 bases unmatched. The CDR3 covers 17 residues. CDR3 coding DNA: TGCGCCAGCAGCTTGGGATCGAGGCAGGGGGCCGCCTACGAGCAGTACTTC. It is translated as CASSLGSRQGAAYEQYF.